This T cell receptor beta chain was identified in a study of TIL therapy for anti-PD-1-resistant metastatic lung cancer. Study as a whole: By whole-exome sequencing, median non-synonymous tumor mutation burden was around 1.5 mutations per megabase. Broader study findings: TIL cultures after expansion showed higher clonality and lower diversity than baseline tumor (median around 5.9% vs 31%).

This was the immunoSEQ v3 assay. The repertoire was sequenced with immunoSEQ multiplex PCR; TCRdb's copy has only in-frame clones and lacks some. The table records more than 90,000 clones, 55% to 75% of them present only once. The time point was: pre-treatment sample, taken before nivolumab and TIL therapy. Tumor tissue came from excised metastases, mostly pleural nodules or supraclavicular lymph nodes. Patients were adults with stage 4 NSCLC. Notes on this clone: No antigen is known for it.

This CDR3 spans 17 amino acids. Trimming at V came to 5 bases and at J to 0 bases, leaving 10 bases not matched to a gene. From germline, CDR1 is MNHNY and CDR2 SVGAGI (reference sequence). The receptor comes from a person aged 25-85 years with non-small cell lung cancer. The starting material was tumor tissue, obtained at baseline. The chain recombines TRBV6-6 with TRBJ2-7, with TRBD2 identical over 10 bases. This CDR3 is CASSRPTSGTASYEQYF. CDR3 bases: TGTGCCAGCAGTCGCCCCACTAGCGGGACAGCCTCCTACGAGCAGTACTTC.